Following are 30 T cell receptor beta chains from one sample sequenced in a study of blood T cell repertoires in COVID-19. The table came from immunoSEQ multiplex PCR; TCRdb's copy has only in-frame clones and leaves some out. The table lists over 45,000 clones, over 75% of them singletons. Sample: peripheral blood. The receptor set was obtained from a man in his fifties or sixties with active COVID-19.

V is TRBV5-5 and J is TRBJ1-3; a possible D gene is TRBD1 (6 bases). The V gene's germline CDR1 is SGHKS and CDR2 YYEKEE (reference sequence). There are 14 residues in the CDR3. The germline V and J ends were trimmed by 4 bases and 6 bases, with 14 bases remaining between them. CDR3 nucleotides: TGTGCCAGCAGCCAAACACAGGGCGCAAACACCATATATTTT. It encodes CASSQTQGANTIYF.

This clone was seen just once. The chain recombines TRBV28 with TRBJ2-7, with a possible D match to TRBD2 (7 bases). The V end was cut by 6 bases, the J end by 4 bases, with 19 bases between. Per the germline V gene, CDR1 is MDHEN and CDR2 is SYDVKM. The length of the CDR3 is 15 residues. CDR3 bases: TGTGCCAGCAGCTTAGGGGGGGCAGAAGGATACGAGCAGTACTTC. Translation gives CASSLGGAEGYEQYF.

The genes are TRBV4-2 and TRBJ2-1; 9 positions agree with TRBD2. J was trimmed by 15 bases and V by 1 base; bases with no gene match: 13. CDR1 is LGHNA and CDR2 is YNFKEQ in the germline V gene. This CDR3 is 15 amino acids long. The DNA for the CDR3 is TGTGCCAGCAGCCAAGGGGGCCTGGCTAGCGGGGTGGTGTTCTTC. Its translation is CASSQGGLASGVVFF.

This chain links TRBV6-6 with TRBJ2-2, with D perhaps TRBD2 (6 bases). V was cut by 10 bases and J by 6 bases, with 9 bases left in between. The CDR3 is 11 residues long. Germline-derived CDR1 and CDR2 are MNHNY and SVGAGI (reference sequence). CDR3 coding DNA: TGTGCCACCGGGGGTTCCGGGGAGCTGTTTTTT. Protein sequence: CATGGSGELFF.

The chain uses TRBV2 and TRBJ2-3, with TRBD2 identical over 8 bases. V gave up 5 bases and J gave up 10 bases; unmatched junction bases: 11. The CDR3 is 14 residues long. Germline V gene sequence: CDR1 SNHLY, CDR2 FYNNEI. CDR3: CASSPSGGGVAQYF. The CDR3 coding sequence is TGTGCCAGCAGTCCCAGCGGGGGCGGAGTAGCGCAGTATTTT.

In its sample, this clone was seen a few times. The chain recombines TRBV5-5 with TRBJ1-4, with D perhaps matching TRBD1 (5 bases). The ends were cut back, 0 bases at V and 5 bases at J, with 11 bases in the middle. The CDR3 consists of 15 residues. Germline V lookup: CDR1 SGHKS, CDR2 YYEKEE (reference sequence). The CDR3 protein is CASSLGPGLNEKLFF. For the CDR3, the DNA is TGTGCCAGCAGCTTGGGGCCAGGGTTAAATGAAAAACTGTTTTTT.

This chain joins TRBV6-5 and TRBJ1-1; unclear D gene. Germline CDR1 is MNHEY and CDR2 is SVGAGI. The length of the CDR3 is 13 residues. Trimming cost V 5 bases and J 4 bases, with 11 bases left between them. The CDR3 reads CASSQLWSTEAFF. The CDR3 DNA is TGTGCCAGCAGTCAACTATGGAGCACTGAAGCTTTCTTT.

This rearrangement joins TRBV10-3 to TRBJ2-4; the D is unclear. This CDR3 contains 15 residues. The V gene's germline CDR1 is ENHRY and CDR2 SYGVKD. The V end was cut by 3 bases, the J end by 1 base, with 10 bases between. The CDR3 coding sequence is TGTGCCATCAGTGAACCTGGGCCCGCCAAAAACATTCAGTACTTC. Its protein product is CAISEPGPAKNIQYF.

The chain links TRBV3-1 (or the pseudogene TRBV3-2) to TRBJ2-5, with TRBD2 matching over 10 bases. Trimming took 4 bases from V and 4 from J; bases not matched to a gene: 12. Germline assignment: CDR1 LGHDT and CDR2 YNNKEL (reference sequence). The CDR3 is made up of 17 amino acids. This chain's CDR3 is CASSPIQRLAGGETQYF. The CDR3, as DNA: TGTGCCAGCAGCCCTATTCAAAGACTAGCGGGTGGAGAGACCCAGTACTTC.

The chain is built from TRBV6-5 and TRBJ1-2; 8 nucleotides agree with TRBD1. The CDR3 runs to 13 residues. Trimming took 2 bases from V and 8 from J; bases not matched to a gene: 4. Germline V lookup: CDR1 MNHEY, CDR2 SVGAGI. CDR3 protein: CASSYGTGSGYTF. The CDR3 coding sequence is TGTGCCAGCAGTTACGGGACAGGTTCCGGCTACACCTTC.

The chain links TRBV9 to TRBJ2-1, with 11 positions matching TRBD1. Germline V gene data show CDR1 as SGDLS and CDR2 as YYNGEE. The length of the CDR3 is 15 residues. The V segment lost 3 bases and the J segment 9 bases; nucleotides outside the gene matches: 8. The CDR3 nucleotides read TGTGCCAGCAGCGATGGGACAGGGGGTATGGGTGAGCAGTTCTTC. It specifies CASSDGTGGMGEQFF.

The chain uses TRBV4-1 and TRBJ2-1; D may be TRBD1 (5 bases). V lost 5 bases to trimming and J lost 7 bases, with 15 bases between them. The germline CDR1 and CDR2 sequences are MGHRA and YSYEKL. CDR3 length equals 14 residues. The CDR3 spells CASSYDRSMNEQFF. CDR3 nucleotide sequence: TGCGCCAGCAGCTACGACAGAAGTATGAATGAGCAGTTCTTC.

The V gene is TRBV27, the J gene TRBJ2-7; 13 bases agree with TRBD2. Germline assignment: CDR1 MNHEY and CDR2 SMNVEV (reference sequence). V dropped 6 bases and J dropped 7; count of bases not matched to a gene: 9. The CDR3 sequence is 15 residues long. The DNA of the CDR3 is TGTGCCAGCAGCCCACCGGGACTAGCGGGGAGGGAGCAGTACTTC. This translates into CASSPPGLAGREQYF.

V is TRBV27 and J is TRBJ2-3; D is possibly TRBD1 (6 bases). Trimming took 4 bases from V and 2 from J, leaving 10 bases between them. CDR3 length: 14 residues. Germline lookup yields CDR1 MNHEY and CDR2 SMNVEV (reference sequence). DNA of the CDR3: TGTGCCAGCAGTTGGGGGCGCTACACAGATACGCAGTATTTT. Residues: CASSWGRYTDTQYF.

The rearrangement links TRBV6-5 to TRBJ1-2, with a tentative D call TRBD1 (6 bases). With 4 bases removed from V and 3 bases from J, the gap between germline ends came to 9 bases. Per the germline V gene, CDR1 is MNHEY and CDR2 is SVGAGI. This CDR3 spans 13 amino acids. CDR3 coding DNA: TGTGCCAGCAGTTCAGGGGTAGACTATGGCTACACCTTC. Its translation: CASSSGVDYGYTF.

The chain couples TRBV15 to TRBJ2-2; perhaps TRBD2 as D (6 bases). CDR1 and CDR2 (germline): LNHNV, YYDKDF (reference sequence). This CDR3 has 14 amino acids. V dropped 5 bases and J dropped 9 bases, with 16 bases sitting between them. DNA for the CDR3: TGTGCCACCAGCGTACGGACTACCGGGCGGGAGCTGTTTTTT. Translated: CATSVRTTGRELFF. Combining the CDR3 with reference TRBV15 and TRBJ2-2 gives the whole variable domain DAMVIQNPRYQVTQFGKPVTLSCSQTLNHNVMYWYQQKSSQAPKLLFHYYDKDFNNEADTPDNFQSRRPNTSFCFLDIRSPGLGDTAMYLCATSVRTTGRELFFGEGSRLTVL.

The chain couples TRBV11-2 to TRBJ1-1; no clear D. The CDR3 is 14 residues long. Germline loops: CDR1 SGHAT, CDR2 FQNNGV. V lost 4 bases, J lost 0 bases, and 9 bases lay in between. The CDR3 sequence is CASSWAGLNTEAFF. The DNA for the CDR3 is TGTGCCAGCAGCTGGGCAGGCCTGAACACTGAAGCTTTCTTT.

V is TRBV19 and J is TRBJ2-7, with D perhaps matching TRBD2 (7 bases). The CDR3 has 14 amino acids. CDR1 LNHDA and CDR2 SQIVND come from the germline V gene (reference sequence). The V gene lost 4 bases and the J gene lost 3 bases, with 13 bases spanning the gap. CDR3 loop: CASSTRGGRYEQYF. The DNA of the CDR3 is TGTGCCAGTAGTACGAGGGGGGGCCGCTACGAGCAGTACTTC.

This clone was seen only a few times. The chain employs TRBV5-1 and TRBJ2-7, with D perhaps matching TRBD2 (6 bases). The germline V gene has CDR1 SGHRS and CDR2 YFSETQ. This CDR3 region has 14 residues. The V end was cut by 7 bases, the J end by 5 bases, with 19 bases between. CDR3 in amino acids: CASAGRSSGNEQYF. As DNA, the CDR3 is TGCGCCAGCGCGGGGCGTTCATCGGGGAACGAGCAGTACTTC.

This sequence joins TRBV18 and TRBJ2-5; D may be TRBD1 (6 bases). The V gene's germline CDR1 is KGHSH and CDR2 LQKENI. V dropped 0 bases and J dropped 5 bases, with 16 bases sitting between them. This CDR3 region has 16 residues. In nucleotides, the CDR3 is TGTGCCAGCTCACCACCGGGGACACAAGGCCGGGAGACCCAGTACTTC. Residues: CASSPPGTQGRETQYF.

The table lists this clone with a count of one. CDR3 nucleotide sequence: TGTGCCAGTAGGCCACGCGGACAGGGTGTTTGGGGTCCCCAGCATTTT. Translation gives CASRPRGQGVWGPQHF. V usage is TRBV19 and J usage is TRBJ1-5; 8 bases map to TRBD1. This CDR3 is 16 amino acids long. CDR1 is LNHDA, CDR2 SQIVND, per germline (reference sequence). Unmatched junction bases numbered 17, after V lost 6 bases and J lost 10 bases.

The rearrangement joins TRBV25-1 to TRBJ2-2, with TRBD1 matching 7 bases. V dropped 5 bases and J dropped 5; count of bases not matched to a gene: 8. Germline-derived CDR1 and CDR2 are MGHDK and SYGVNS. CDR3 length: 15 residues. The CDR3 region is CASSIDRAVTGELFF. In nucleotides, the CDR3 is TGTGCCAGCAGTATAGACAGGGCGGTTACCGGGGAGCTGTTTTTT.

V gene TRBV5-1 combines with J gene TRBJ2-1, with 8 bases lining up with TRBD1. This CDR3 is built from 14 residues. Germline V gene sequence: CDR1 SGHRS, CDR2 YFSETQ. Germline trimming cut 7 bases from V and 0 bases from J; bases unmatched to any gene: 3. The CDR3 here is CASVGQDSYNEQFF. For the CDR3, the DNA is TGCGCCAGCGTGGGACAGGACTCCTACAATGAGCAGTTCTTC.

The CDR3 coding sequence is TGTGCCAGCAGCCTAACCGGGGAGCTGTTTTTT. Translating gives CASSLTGELFF. The rearrangement joins TRBV11-2 to TRBJ2-2; no definite D call. Trimming left V 5 bases short and J 5 bases short, with 3 bases between. This CDR3 comprises 11 residues. Per the germline V gene, CDR1 is SGHAT and CDR2 is FQNNGV.

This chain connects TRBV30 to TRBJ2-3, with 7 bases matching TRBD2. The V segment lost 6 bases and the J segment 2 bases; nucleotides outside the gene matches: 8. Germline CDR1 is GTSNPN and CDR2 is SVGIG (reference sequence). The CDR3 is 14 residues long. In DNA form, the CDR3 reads TGTGCCTGTAATAGCGGGCAACCCACAGATACGCAGTATTTT. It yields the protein CACNSGQPTDTQYF.

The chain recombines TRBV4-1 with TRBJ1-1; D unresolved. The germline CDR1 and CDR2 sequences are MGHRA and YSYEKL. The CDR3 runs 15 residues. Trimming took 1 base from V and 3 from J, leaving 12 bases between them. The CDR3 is CASSQGPGWDTEAFF. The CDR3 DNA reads TGCGCCAGCAGCCAAGGGCCGGGGTGGGACACTGAAGCTTTCTTT.

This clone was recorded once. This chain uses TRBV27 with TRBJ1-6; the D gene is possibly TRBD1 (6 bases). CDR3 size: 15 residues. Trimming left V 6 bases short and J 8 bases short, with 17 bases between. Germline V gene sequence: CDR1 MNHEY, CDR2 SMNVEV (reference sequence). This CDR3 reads CASRPGHSTDSPLHF. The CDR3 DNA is TGTGCCAGCAGGCCGGGACACTCAACTGATTCACCCCTCCACTTT.

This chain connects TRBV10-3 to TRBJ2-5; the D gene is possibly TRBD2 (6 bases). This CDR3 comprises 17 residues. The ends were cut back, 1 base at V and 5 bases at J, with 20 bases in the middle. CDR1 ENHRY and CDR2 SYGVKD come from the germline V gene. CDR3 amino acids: CAISEWAASARGETQYF. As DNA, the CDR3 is TGTGCCATCAGTGAGTGGGCGGCTAGCGCCCGGGGGGAGACCCAGTACTTC.

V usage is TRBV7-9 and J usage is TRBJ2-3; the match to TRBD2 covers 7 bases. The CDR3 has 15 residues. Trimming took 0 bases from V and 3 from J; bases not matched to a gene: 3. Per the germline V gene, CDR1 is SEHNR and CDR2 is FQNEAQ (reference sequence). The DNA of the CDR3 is TGTGCCAGCAGCTTAGCACTAGCGAGAACAGATACGCAGTATTTT. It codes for CASSLALARTDTQYF.

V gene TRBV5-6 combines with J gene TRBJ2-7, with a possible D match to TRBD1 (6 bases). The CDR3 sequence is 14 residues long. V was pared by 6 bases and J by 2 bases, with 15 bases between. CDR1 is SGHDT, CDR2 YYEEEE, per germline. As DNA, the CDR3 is TGTGCCAGCATTCTCCAGGGGATTACCTACGAGCAGTACTTC. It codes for CASILQGITYEQYF.